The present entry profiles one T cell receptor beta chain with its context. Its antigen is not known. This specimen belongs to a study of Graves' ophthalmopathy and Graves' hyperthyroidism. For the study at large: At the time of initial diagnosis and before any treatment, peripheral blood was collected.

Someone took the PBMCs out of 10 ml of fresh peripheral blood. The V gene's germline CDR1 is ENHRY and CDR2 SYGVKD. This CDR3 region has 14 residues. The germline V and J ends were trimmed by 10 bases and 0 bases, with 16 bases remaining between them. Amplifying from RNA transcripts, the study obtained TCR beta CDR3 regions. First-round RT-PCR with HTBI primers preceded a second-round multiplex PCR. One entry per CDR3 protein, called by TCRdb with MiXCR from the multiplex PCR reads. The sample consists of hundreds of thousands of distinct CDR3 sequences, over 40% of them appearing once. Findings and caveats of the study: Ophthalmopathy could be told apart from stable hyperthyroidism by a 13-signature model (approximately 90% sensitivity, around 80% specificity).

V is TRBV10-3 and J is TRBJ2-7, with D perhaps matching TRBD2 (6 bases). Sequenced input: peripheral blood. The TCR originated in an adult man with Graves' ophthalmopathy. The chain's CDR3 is CASKLGLNSYEQYF. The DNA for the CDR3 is TGTGCCAGCAAACTGGGACTGAACTCCTACGAGCAGTACTTC.